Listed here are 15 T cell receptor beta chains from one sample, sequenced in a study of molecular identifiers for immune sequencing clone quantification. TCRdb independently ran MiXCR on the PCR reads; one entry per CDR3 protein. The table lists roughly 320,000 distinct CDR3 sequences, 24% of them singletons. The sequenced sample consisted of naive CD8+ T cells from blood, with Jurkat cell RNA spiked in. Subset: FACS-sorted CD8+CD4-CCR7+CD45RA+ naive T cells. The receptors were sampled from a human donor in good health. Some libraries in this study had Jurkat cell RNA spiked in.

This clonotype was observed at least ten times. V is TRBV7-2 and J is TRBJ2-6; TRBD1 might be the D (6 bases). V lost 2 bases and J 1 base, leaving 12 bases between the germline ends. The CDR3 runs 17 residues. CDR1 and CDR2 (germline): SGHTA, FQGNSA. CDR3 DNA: TGTGCCAGCAGCTTAACTTCCAGGGGTTCTGGGGCCAACGTCCTGACTTTC. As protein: CASSLTSRGSGANVLTF.

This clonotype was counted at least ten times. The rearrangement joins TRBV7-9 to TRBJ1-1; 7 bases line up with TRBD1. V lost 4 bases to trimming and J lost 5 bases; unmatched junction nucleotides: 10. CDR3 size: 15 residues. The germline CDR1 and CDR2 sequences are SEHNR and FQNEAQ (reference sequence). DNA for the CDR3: TGTGCCAGCAGCTACGGACAGGCCCGGTGGACTGAAGCTTTCTTT. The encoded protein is CASSYGQARWTEAFF.

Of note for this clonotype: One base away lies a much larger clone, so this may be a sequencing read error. The CDR3 sequence: CASSDSPGQKNIQYF. The DNA for the CDR3 is TGTGCCAGCAGCGACTCTCCGGGACAGAAAAACATTCAGTACTTC. The V and J genes are TRBV11-1 and TRBJ2-4; 7 nucleotides align to TRBD1. The CDR3 is 15 residues long. The V gene end was trimmed by 5 bases and the J gene end by 4 bases; junction bases not matched to a gene: 8. Germline loops: CDR1 SGHAT, CDR2 FQDESV (reference sequence). The complete variable domain, with remaining parts taken from reference TRBV11-1 and TRBJ2-4, reads EAEVAQSPRYKITEKSQAVAFWCDPISGHATLYWYRQILGQGPELLVQFQDESVVDDSQLPKDRFSAERLKGVDSTLKIQPAELGDSAMYLCASSDSPGQKNIQYFGAGTRLSVL.

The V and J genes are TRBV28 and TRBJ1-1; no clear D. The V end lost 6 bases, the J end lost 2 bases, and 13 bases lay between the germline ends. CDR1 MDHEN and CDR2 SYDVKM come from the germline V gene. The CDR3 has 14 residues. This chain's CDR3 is CASSYTGSNTEAFF. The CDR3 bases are TGTGCCAGCAGCTACACCGGGTCTAACACTGAAGCTTTCTTT.

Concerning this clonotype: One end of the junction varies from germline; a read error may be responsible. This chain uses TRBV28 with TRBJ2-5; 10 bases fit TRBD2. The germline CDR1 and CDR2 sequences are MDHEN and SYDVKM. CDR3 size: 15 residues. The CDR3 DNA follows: TGTGCCAGCAGTTTCCTAGCGGGAGCCGGAGAGATCCAGTACTTC. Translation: CASSFLAGAGEIQYF.

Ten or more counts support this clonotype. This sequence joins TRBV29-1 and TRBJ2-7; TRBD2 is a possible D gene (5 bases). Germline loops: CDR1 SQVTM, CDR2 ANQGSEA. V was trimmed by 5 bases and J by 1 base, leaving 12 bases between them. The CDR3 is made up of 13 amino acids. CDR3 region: CSVTWESSYEQYF. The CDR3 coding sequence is TGCAGCGTTACGTGGGAGTCGTCCTACGAGCAGTACTTC.

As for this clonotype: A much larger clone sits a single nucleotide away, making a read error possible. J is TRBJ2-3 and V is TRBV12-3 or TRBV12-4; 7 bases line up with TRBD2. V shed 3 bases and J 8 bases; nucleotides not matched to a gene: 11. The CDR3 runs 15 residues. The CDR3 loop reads CASSLAGERAGTQYF. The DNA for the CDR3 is TGTGCCAGCAGTTTGGCGGGAGAGAGGGCAGGTACGCAGTATTTT.

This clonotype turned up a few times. CDR3 loop: CASSLAGGDVTEQYF. CDR3 coding DNA: TGTGCCAGCAGCTTAGCGGGAGGCGACGTTACCGAGCAGTACTTC. The chain uses TRBV7-9 and TRBJ2-7; tentative D call: TRBD2 (6 bases). V was cut by 0 bases and J by 6 bases, with 15 bases left in between. The germline V gene encodes CDR1 SEHNR and CDR2 FQNEAQ (reference sequence). The CDR3 loop spans 15 amino acids.

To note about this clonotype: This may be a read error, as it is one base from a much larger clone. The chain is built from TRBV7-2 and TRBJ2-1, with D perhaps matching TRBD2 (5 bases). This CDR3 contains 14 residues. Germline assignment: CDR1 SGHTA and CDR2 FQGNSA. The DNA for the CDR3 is TGTGCCAGCGGCTTAGAACTAGGGTTGGATGAGCAGTTCTTC. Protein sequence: CASGLELGLDEQFF.

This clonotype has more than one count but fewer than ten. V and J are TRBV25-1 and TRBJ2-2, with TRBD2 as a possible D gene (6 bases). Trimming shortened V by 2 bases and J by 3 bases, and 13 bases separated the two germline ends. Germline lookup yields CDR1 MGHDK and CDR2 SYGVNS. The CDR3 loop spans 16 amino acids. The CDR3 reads CASSEGGRSYTGELFF. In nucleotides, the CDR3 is TGTGCCAGCAGTGAAGGAGGGCGAAGTTACACCGGGGAGCTGTTTTTT.

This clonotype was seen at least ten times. CDR3 in DNA: TGCAGCGTTGAATCACAGGGGGACGAGCAGTACTTC. This sequence encodes CSVESQGDEQYF. The V call is TRBV29-1, the J call TRBJ2-7, with TRBD1 identical over 8 bases. The CDR3 runs to 12 residues. V shed 2 bases, J shed 5 bases, and the junction held 2 bases outside the gene matches. CDR1 and CDR2 (germline): SQVTM, ANQGSEA.

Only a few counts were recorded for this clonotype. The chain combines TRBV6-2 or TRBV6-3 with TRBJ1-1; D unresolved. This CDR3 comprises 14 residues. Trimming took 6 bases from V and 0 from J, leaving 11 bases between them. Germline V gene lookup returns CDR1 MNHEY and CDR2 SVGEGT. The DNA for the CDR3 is TGTGCCAGCAGGGGGAATATCATGAACACTGAAGCTTTCTTT. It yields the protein CASRGNIMNTEAFF.

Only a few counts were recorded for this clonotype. The CDR3 DNA reads as TGTGCCAGTAGTATAAGTACGAACACTGAAGCTTTCTTT. It translates to CASSISTNTEAFF. The chain is built from TRBV19 and TRBJ1-1; D unclear. Trimming removed 2 bases at V and 1 base at J, with 5 bases between. This CDR3 comprises 13 residues. From germline, CDR1 is LNHDA and CDR2 SQIVND (reference sequence).

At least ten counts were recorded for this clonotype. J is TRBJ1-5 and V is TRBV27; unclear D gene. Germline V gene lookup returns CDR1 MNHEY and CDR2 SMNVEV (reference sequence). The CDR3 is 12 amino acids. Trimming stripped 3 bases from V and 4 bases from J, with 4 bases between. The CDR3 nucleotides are TGTGCCAGCAGTTTTATTAATCAGCCCCAGCATTTT. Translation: CASSFINQPQHF.

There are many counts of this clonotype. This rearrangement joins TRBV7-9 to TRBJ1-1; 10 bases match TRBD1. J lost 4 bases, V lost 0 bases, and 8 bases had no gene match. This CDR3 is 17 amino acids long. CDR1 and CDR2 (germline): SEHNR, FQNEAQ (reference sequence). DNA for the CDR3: TGTGCCAGCAGCTTAGCACCTGGGACAGGGGTTGGCACTGAAGCTTTCTTT. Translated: CASSLAPGTGVGTEAFF.